A single sample gave rise to the 29 T cell receptor beta chains below, sequenced in a study of blood T cell repertoires in COVID-19. Produced via immunoSEQ multiplex PCR; TCRdb's table is partial and in-frame only. The sample holds about 74,000 clones, around 88% seen once. The sequenced sample consisted of peripheral blood. Receptors originate from a woman aged 80 or over with active or convalescent COVID-19.

The chain carries TRBV7-2 and TRBJ1-2, with D tentatively TRBD1 (5 bases). The CDR3 covers 15 residues. CDR1 and CDR2 (germline): SGHTA, FQGNSA. V was clipped by 5 bases and J by 3 bases, with 16 bases between them. As DNA, the CDR3 is TGTGCCAGCAGCCCCGACAGAACCAACCACTATGGCTACACCTTC. Its translation: CASSPDRTNHYGYTF.

This clone appeared a single time. This chain uses TRBV10-3 with TRBJ2-1; the match to TRBD1 covers 7 bases. V shed 6 bases, J shed 5 bases, and the junction held 4 bases outside the gene matches. The germline V gene has CDR1 ENHRY and CDR2 SYGVKD. This CDR3 region has 13 residues. The CDR3 DNA sequence: TGTGCCATCAGCCGGGACAGTCACAATGAGCAGTTCTTC. As protein: CAISRDSHNEQFF.

The chain has TRBV29-1 and TRBJ2-1; 10 bases fit TRBD2. The CDR3 consists of 15 residues. Germline CDR1 and CDR2: SQVTM and ANQGSEA. Trimming cost V 5 bases and J 3 bases; bases outside gene matches: 7. The CDR3 sequence: CSVSSGGLIYNEQFF. CDR3 in DNA: TGCAGCGTTTCTAGCGGGGGCCTTATCTACAATGAGCAGTTCTTC.

The chain uses TRBV7-8 and TRBJ2-5, with D tentatively TRBD2 (6 bases). CDR1 and CDR2 (germline): SGHVS, FQNEAQ. The germline V and J ends were trimmed by 5 bases and 2 bases, with 9 bases remaining between them. CDR3 length: 13 residues. The CDR3 DNA sequence: TGTGCCAGCAGCCGGGACTTTCAAGAGACCCAGTACTTC. Translating it yields CASSRDFQETQYF.

The chain recombines TRBV12-3 or TRBV12-4 with TRBJ1-2; the D gene is possibly TRBD1 (6 bases). There are 12 residues in the CDR3. The germline V and J ends were trimmed by 5 bases and 4 bases, with 8 bases remaining between them. The CDR3 region is CASSRQVYGYTF. The CDR3 nucleotides read TGTGCCAGCAGTCGACAGGTCTATGGCTACACCTTC.

The CDR3 DNA sequence: TGTGCCAGCAGTCCGCAGACAGGGCCCTCCTACAAAGAAGCTTTCTTT. It is translated as CASSPQTGPSYKEAFF. This rearrangement joins TRBV27 to TRBJ1-1, with TRBD1 matching 7 bases. V trimming: 5 bases; J trimming: 8 bases; junction bases outside the gene matches: 17. CDR1 and CDR2 from the germline V gene are MNHEY and SMNVEV (reference sequence). The CDR3 extends over 16 amino acids.

The chain employs TRBV5-1 and TRBJ1-4; 7 positions match TRBD1. The CDR3 contains 15 residues. Germline V CDR1 and CDR2: SGHRS, YFSETQ. V gave up 0 bases and J gave up 6 bases; unmatched junction bases: 5. The CDR3 DNA follows: TGCGCCAGCAGCTTGGACGGGACAGCCCATGAAAAACTGTTTTTT. Its translation is CASSLDGTAHEKLFF.

The V gene is TRBV6-6, the J gene TRBJ1-2; possibly TRBD1 for D (5 bases). V was cut by 5 bases and J by 2 bases, with 6 bases left in between. Germline values: CDR1 MNHNY, CDR2 SVGAGI (reference sequence). CDR3 length: 12 amino acids. The CDR3 sequence: CASSNRNYGYTF. CDR3 bases: TGTGCCAGCAGTAACAGGAACTATGGCTACACCTTC.

This clone came up a few times. This chain links TRBV29-1 with TRBJ1-2, with TRBD1 identical over 7 bases. The CDR3 is 13 amino acids. Germline V gives CDR1 SQVTM, CDR2 ANQGSEA. Here the CDR3 DNA reads TGCAGTGAAGGGGGCAGGGGAAACTATGGCTACACCTTC. This gives the protein CSEGGRGNYGYTF.

The genes are TRBV7-3 and TRBJ2-6; the D gene is possibly TRBD1 (6 bases). The CDR3 consists of 16 residues. Trimming removed 2 bases at V and 4 bases at J, with 12 bases between. Germline values: CDR1 SGHTA, CDR2 FQGTGA. The CDR3 reads CASSLRTGMGANVLTF. The CDR3 coding sequence is TGTGCCAGCAGCTTACGAACAGGGATGGGGGCCAACGTCCTGACTTTC. The full variable domain, rest sourced from reference TRBV7-3 and TRBJ2-6, is GAGVSQTPSNKVTEKGKYVELRCDPISGHTALYWYRQSLGQGPEFLIYFQGTGAADDSGLPNDRFFAVRPEGSVSTLKIQRTERGDSAVYLCASSLRTGMGANVLTFGAGSRLTVL.

The chain couples TRBV7-2 to TRBJ2-1; 12 bases map to TRBD2. The germline gives CDR1 SGHTA, CDR2 FQGNSA. This CDR3 is built from 16 residues. V dropped 5 bases and J dropped 7; count of bases not matched to a gene: 9. The CDR3 region has the DNA TGTGCCAGCAGCACACCCGGACTAGCGGGATATAATGAGCAGTTCTTC. Protein product: CASSTPGLAGYNEQFF. Based on the CDR3 plus reference TRBV7-2 and TRBJ2-1, the full variable domain is GAGVSQSPSNKVTEKGKDVELRCDPISGHTALYWYRQSLGQGLEFLIYFQGNSAPDKSGLPSDRFSAERTGGSVSTLTIQRTQQEDSAVYLCASSTPGLAGYNEQFFGPGTRLTVL.

This clone was seen more than once but under ten times. The V and J genes are TRBV2 and TRBJ1-1, with 7 bases identical to TRBD1. The CDR3 totals 15 residues. Germline CDR1 SNHLY, CDR2 FYNNEI. V lost 6 bases to trimming and J lost 2 bases; unmatched junction nucleotides: 9. The CDR3 DNA follows: TGTGCCAGCAGCGGGCCAGGGGGTGGAAACACTGAAGCTTTCTTT. Translating gives CASSGPGGGNTEAFF.

The chain has TRBV11-2 and TRBJ1-4; D might be TRBD1 (6 bases). Germline V lookup: CDR1 SGHAT, CDR2 FQNNGV. This CDR3 is built from 15 residues. V was trimmed by 0 bases and J by 3 bases, leaving 8 bases between them. CDR3: CASSLDRGPNEKLFF. CDR3 bases: TGTGCCAGCAGCTTAGACAGGGGACCTAATGAAAAACTGTTTTTT.

This clone was seen a single time. The genes are TRBV9 and TRBJ2-7; TRBD2 matches at 12 bases. CDR1 SGDLS and CDR2 YYNGEE come from the germline V gene. V shed 4 bases, J shed 4 bases, and the junction held 6 bases outside the gene matches. This CDR3 has 15 residues. The CDR3 DNA reads as TGTGCCAGCAGCCCCCGACTAGCGGGAGATTACGAGCAGTACTTC. This translates into CASSPRLAGDYEQYF.

This chain uses TRBV6-2 or TRBV6-3 with TRBJ1-2; tentative D call: TRBD1 (6 bases). The CDR3 has 14 residues. V was shortened by 5 bases and J by 6 bases, with 16 bases between the two germline ends. Per the germline V gene, CDR1 is MNHEY and CDR2 is SVGEGT. In nucleotides, the CDR3 is TGTGCCAGCAGTCTCACAGGGAGGGGAAATGGCTACACCTTC. Translating it yields CASSLTGRGNGYTF.

This chain uses TRBV10-3 with TRBJ2-6; D is perhaps TRBD1 (7 bases). With 6 bases removed from V and 0 bases from J, the gap between germline ends came to 21 bases. Germline V gene sequence: CDR1 ENHRY, CDR2 SYGVKD. The CDR3 runs 19 residues. CDR3 sequence: CAISGAGQLANSGANVLTF. As DNA, the CDR3 is TGTGCCATCAGCGGGGCGGGACAGCTAGCAAACTCTGGGGCCAACGTCCTGACTTTC.

V and J are TRBV6-6 and TRBJ1-1; the D gene is possibly TRBD1 (5 bases). The germline V gene has CDR1 MNHNY and CDR2 SVGAGI (reference sequence). The V and J ends lost 0 bases and 0 bases respectively, with 11 bases between them. This CDR3 spans 16 amino acids. The CDR3 DNA is TGTGCCAGCAGTTACTCGATTGGCAGGGTGAACACTGAAGCTTTCTTT. It encodes CASSYSIGRVNTEAFF.

CDR3 residues: CASTLRRGMPDTQYF. The CDR3 DNA follows: TGCGCCAGCACCCTCCGGCGGGGGATGCCAGATACGCAGTATTTT. The genes are TRBV4-1 and TRBJ2-3, with 7 bases matching TRBD2. Germline CDR1 reads MGHRA; CDR2 reads YSYEKL. The V and J ends lost 7 bases and 4 bases, in that order; junction bases with no gene match: 11. This CDR3 is built from 15 residues.

The rearrangement joins TRBV18 to TRBJ1-1; no firm D call. CDR3 length equals 14 residues. Trimming shortened V by 0 bases and J by 5 bases, and 10 bases separated the two germline ends. From germline, CDR1 is KGHSH and CDR2 LQKENI. The CDR3: CASSPPDRGTEAFF. CDR3 nucleotide sequence: TGTGCCAGCTCACCACCGGATCGAGGGACTGAAGCTTTCTTT.

This clone was seen only once. In DNA form, the CDR3 reads TGCGCCAGCAGTTCGGGACAGCCACATCAGCCCCAGCATTTT. It translates to CASSSGQPHQPQHF. The chain links TRBV5-1 to TRBJ1-5; TRBD1 agrees at 7 bases. Germline assignment: CDR1 SGHRS and CDR2 YFSETQ. The CDR3 is made up of 14 amino acids. After removal of 5 bases from V and 5 bases from J, the junction contained 7 bases not matched to a gene.

This rearrangement joins TRBV6-6 to TRBJ1-1, with 7 bases identical to TRBD1. Trimming at V came to 2 bases and at J to 4 bases, leaving 4 bases not matched to a gene. The CDR3 length is 14 residues. Germline CDR1 MNHNY, CDR2 SVGAGI (reference sequence). CDR3 loop: CASSYGDSGTEAFF. CDR3 DNA sequence: TGTGCCAGCAGTTACGGGGACAGTGGCACTGAAGCTTTCTTT.

This clone turned up a few times. This rearrangement joins TRBV5-4 to TRBJ2-2; 7 nucleotides line up with TRBD2. Germline assignment: CDR1 SGHNT and CDR2 YYREEE (reference sequence). V was pared by 0 bases and J by 0 bases, with 2 bases of the junction left unmatched. The CDR3 extends over 16 amino acids. The CDR3: CASSLEGGTNTGELFF. CDR3 DNA: TGTGCCAGCAGCTTGGAGGGAGGGACGAACACCGGGGAGCTGTTTTTT.

V gene TRBV29-1 combines with J gene TRBJ2-1; weak D call: TRBD1 (6 bases). Deletions cut 4 bases from V and 3 bases from J, with 10 bases between. The CDR3 runs to 13 residues. Germline V lookup: CDR1 SQVTM, CDR2 ANQGSEA. The CDR3 sequence is CSVGAGVYNEQFF. DNA of the CDR3: TGCAGCGTTGGGGCAGGGGTCTACAATGAGCAGTTCTTC.

The rearrangement joins TRBV7-2 to TRBJ2-1, with TRBD2 identical over 9 bases. The CDR3 has 16 residues. Trimming took 3 bases from V and 4 from J; bases not matched to a gene: 7. Germline V gene lookup returns CDR1 SGHTA and CDR2 FQGNSA. In nucleotides, the CDR3 is TGTGCCAGCAGCTTGGAGGGACTAGCACTTTACAATGAGCAGTTCTTC. It is translated as CASSLEGLALYNEQFF. Complete variable domain (other parts from reference TRBV7-2 and TRBJ2-1): GAGVSQSPSNKVTEKGKDVELRCDPISGHTALYWYRQSLGQGLEFLIYFQGNSAPDKSGLPSDRFSAERTGGSVSTLTIQRTQQEDSAVYLCASSLEGLALYNEQFFGPGTRLTVL.

Notes on this clone: An end of the junction differs from the germline gene, which may be a read error. The rearrangement links TRBV3-1 (or the pseudogene TRBV3-2) to TRBJ2-5; 9 nucleotides match TRBD2. Germline assignment: CDR1 LGHDT and CDR2 YNNKEL (reference sequence). CDR3 length: 14 amino acids. CDR3 sequence: CASSPGTAGGTRYF. CDR3 bases: TGTGCCAGCAGCCCGGGGACGGCGGGGGGGACCCGGTACTTC.

V is TRBV7-8 and J is TRBJ1-2; possibly TRBD1 for D (6 bases). There are 14 residues in the CDR3. Trimming took 3 bases from V and 4 from J, leaving 12 bases between them. Germline V gene lookup returns CDR1 SGHVS and CDR2 FQNEAQ. CDR3 sequence reads: CASSLGADIYGYTF. CDR3 coding DNA: TGTGCCAGCAGCTTGGGGGCCGATATCTATGGCTACACCTTC.

This clone was seen just once. V gene TRBV2 combines with J gene TRBJ2-1; 11 bases map to TRBD2. Trimming at V came to 6 bases and at J to 4 bases, leaving 5 bases not matched to a gene. Germline CDR1 and CDR2: SNHLY and FYNNEI. The CDR3 runs 15 residues. In nucleotides, the CDR3 is TGTGCCAGCAGCCTCTTAGCGGGGGGGTACAATGAGCAGTTCTTC. This sequence encodes CASSLLAGGYNEQFF.

J is TRBJ1-2 and V is TRBV24-1; D possibly corresponds to TRBD1 (6 bases). CDR1 KGHDR and CDR2 SFDVKD come from the germline V gene. V was shortened by 4 bases and J by 5 bases, with 10 bases between the two germline ends. This CDR3 region has 13 residues. CDR3 protein: CATSDRTAYGYTF. The CDR3 nucleotides read TGTGCCACCAGTGACCGGACAGCTTATGGCTACACCTTC.

The chain links TRBV19 to TRBJ2-1; 13 nucleotides line up with TRBD2. V trimming: 6 bases; J trimming: 2 bases; junction bases outside the gene matches: 7. The length of the CDR3 is 17 residues. Germline CDR1 and CDR2: LNHDA and SQIVND (reference sequence). The chain's CDR3 is CASSILAGGAPYNEQFF. CDR3 coding DNA: TGTGCCAGTAGCATACTAGCGGGGGGGGCCCCCTACAATGAGCAGTTCTTC.